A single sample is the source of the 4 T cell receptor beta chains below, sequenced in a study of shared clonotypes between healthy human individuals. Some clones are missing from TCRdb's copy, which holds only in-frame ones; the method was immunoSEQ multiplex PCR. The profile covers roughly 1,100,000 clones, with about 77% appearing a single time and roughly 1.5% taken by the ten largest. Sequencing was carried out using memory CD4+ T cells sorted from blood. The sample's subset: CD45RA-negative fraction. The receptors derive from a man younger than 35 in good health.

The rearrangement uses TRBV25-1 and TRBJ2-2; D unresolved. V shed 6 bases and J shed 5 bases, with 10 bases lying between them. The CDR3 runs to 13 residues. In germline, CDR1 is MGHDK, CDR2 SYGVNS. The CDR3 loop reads CASRIEGTGELFF. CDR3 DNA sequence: TGTGCCAGCAGGATCGAAGGGACCGGGGAGCTGTTTTTT. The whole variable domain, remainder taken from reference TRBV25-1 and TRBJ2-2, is EADIYQTPRYLVIGTGKKITLECSQTMGHDKMYWYQQDPGMELHLIHYSYGVNSTEKGDLSSESTVSRIRTEHFPLTLESARPSHTSQYLCASRIEGTGELFFGEGSRLTVL.

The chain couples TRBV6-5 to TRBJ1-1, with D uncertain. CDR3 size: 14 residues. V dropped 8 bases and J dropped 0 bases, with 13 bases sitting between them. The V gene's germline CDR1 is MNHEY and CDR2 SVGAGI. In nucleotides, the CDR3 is TGTGCCAGCGGGCAGGCCTTAATGAACACTGAAGCTTTCTTT. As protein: CASGQALMNTEAFF.

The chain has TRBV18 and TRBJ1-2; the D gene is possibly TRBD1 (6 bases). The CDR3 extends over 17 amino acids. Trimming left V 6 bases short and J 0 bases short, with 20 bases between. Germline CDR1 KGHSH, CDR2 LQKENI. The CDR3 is CASSPTLGDNANYGYTF. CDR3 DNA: TGTGCCAGCTCGCCCACCTTGGGGGACAACGCTAACTATGGCTACACCTTC.

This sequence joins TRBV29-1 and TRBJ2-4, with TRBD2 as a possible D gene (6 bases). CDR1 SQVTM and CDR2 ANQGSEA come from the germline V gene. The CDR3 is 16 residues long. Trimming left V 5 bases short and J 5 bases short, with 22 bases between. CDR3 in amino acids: CSVSPPGVGNQNIQYF. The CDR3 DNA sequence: TGCAGCGTTTCCCCCCCGGGGGTAGGGAACCAAAACATTCAGTACTTC.